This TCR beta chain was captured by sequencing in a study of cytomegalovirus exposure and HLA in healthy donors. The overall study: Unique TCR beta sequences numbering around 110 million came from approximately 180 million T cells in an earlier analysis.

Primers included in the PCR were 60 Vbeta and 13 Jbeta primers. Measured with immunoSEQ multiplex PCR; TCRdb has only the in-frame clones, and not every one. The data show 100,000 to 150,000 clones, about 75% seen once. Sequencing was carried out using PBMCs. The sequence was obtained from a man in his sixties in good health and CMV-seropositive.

CDR3 in amino acids: CASSHGTGYEQYF. The CDR3 coding sequence is TGCGCCAGCAGCCACGGGACAGGGTACGAGCAGTACTTC. The chain couples TRBV4-1 to TRBJ2-7; TRBD1 matches at 9 bases. This CDR3 has 13 residues. The germline V gene has CDR1 MGHRA and CDR2 YSYEKL. With 3 bases clipped from V and 4 bases from J, the junction kept 1 base outside the gene matches.